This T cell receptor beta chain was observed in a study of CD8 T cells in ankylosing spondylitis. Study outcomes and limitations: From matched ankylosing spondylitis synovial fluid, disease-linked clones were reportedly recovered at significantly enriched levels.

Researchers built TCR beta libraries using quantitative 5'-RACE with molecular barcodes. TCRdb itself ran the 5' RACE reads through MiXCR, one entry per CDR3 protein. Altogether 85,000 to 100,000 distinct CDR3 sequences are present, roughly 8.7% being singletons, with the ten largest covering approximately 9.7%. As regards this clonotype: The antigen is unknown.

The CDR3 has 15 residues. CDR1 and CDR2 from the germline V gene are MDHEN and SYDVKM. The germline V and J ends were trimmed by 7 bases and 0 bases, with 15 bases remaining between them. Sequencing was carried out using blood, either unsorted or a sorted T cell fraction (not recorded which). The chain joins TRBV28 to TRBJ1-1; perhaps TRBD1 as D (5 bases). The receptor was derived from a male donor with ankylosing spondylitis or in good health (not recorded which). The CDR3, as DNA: TGTGCCAGCACCTTAAACAGGAAGATGAACACTGAAGCTTTCTTT. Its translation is CASTLNRKMNTEAFF.